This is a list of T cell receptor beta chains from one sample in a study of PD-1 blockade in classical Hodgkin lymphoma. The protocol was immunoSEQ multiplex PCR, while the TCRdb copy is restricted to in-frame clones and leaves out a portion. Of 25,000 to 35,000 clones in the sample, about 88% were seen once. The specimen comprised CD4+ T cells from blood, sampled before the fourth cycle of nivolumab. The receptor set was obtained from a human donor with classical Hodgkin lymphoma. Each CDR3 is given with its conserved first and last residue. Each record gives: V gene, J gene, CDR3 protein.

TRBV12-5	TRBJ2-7	CASGRDVYEQYF
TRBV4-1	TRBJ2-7	CASSQRLAGGPYEQYF
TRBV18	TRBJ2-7	CASSPTTGKGEQYF
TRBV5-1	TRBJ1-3	CASSASGDGNTIYF
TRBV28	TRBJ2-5	CASSAWEEETQYF
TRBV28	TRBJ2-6	CASSFNGANVLTF
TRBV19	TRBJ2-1	CASRSGSWDEQFF
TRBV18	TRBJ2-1	CASSPRDRSYNEQFF
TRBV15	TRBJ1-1	CATSRDIWDSEAFF
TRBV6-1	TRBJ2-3	CASSEGAGGRRDTQYF
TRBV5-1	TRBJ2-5	CASSLGQGDTETQYF
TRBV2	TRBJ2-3	CASSDRGIRADTQYF
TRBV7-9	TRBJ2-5	CASSLGVAGYQETQYF
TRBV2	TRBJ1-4	CASALRGQTNEKLFF
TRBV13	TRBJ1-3	CASSFGERTPGNTIYF
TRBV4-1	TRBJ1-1	CASSLRQGSEAFF
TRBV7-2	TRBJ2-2	CASSFSTSNTGELFF
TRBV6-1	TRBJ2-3	CASLNSGGFTDTQYF
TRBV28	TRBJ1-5	CAIHRRASNQPQHF
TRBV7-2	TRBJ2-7	CASSLLWGGRADEQYF
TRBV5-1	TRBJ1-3	CASSLGGQGNTIYF
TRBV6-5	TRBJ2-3	CASSSTSGVTDTQYF
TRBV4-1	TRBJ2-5	CASSPRAGGRETQYF
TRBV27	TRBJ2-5	CASSPYTVGIETQYF
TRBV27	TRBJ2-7	CASSLRSAAAYEQYF
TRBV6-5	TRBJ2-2	CASSWRQVALELFF